Below are 25 T cell receptor beta chains sequenced from a single sample in a study of identical twins. A single record per CDR3 protein comes from TCRdb applying MiXCR to the 5' RACE reads. This sample carries 310,000 or so distinct CDR3 sequences, 7.5% to 9.5% of them seen once, and the ten largest clones take around 7.1%. These same data were also listed under a study on yellow fever vaccine responses in identical twins.

Sequencing was performed on CD8+ T cells sorted from blood. The receptors were sampled from a young woman in good health.

There are a few counts of this clonotype. The chain links TRBV7-2 to TRBJ2-7; 10 bases are shared with TRBD1. V lost 5 bases to trimming and J lost 0 bases; unmatched junction nucleotides: 4. CDR1 and CDR2 from the germline V gene are SGHTA and FQGNSA. The CDR3 consists of 15 residues. In nucleotides, the CDR3 is TGTGCCAGCAGCCCCGGACAGGGGGGCTCCTACGAGCAGTACTTC. As protein: CASSPGQGGSYEQYF.

This clonotype came up a few times. This chain uses TRBV14 with TRBJ2-7; 8 bases align to TRBD1. CDR1 is SGHDN and CDR2 is FVKESK in the germline V gene. CDR3 size: 15 residues. V lost 4 bases to trimming and J lost 4 bases; unmatched junction nucleotides: 9. The CDR3 coding sequence is TGTGCCAGCAGCCCACAAAGGGACAGGCCTTACGAGCAGTACTTC. Translation: CASSPQRDRPYEQYF.

This clonotype occurred many times. J is TRBJ2-3 and V is TRBV27; no clear D gene. Trimming took off 3 bases at V and 4 bases at J, with 11 bases between the two ends. The CDR3 length is 14 residues. The V gene's germline CDR1 is MNHEY and CDR2 SMNVEV (reference sequence). The CDR3 here is CASSFSGVADTQYF. Written as DNA, the CDR3 is TGTGCCAGCAGTTTCTCTGGGGTTGCAGATACGCAGTATTTT.

The chain recombines TRBV3-1 with TRBJ2-5; the D gene could be TRBD1 or TRBD2 (6 bases each). The germline CDR1 and CDR2 sequences are LGHDT and YNNKEL (reference sequence). The ends were cut back, 7 bases at V and 4 bases at J, with 22 bases in the middle. CDR3 length: 16 residues. The CDR3 protein is CASTPFVGGRGETQYF. CDR3 sequence (DNA): TGTGCCAGCACCCCTTTCGTGGGGGGCCGGGGAGAGACCCAGTACTTC.

There are a few counts of this clonotype. The chain joins TRBV1 to TRBJ2-7; the table calls TRBD1, which could not be checked here. TRBV1 counts as a pseudogene. This CDR3 has 17 amino acids. In DNA form, the CDR3 reads TGCACCAGCAGCCAAGATGGGGACAGAGTCTTTTACTACGAGCAGTACTTC. Its protein is CTSSQDGDRVFYYEQYF.

This clonotype has only a few counts. The gene calls are TRBV3-1 and TRBJ2-7, with TRBD2 matching over 8 bases. Germline values: CDR1 LGHDT, CDR2 YNNKEL (reference sequence). V lost 2 bases, J lost 3 bases, and 3 bases stayed unmatched. The CDR3 contains 14 residues. In DNA form, the CDR3 reads TGTGCCAGCAGCCAACGCGGGGGGTTCTACGAGCAGTACTTC. Residues: CASSQRGGFYEQYF.

The table lists this clonotype with a few counts. The genes are TRBV27 and TRBJ1-6; D gene unclear. This CDR3 is built from 13 residues. Germline V gene sequence: CDR1 MNHEY, CDR2 SMNVEV (reference sequence). Trimming removed 6 bases at V and 7 bases at J, with 10 bases between. The CDR3 bases are TGTGCCAGCAGAGAGATCCCCAATTCACCCCTCCACTTT. Encoded protein: CASREIPNSPLHF.

This clonotype was seen more than once but under ten times. The gene calls are TRBV29-1 and TRBJ2-7, with a weak D call TRBD1 (6 bases). CDR3 size: 15 residues. Germline CDR1 SQVTM, CDR2 ANQGSEA. V gave up 4 bases and J gave up 0 bases, with 16 bases separating them. Here the CDR3 DNA reads TGCAGCGTTGGTCCCCGGGACAAGAGCTCCTACGAGCAGTACTTC. Residues: CSVGPRDKSSYEQYF.

This chain connects TRBV30 to TRBJ2-2, with a possible D match to TRBD2 (6 bases). The CDR3 runs 14 residues. The V gene's germline CDR1 is GTSNPN and CDR2 SVGIG (reference sequence). With 1 base removed from V and 7 bases from J, the gap between germline ends came to 13 bases. The CDR3 is CAWSALANGGELFF. For the CDR3, the DNA is TGTGCCTGGAGTGCCCTAGCGAATGGCGGGGAGCTGTTTTTT.

This chain links TRBV11-2 with TRBJ2-5; unclear D gene. Looked up from germline, CDR1 is SGHAT and CDR2 is FQNNGV. Trimming pared 2 bases from V and 2 bases from J, leaving 12 bases between. This CDR3 is built from 15 residues. This CDR3 reads CASSLNPRTQETQYF. For the CDR3, the DNA is TGTGCCAGCAGCTTAAACCCCAGGACGCAAGAGACCCAGTACTTC.

The gene calls are TRBV4-1 and TRBJ2-7, with D possibly called TRBD1 or TRBD2 (5 bases each). The germline V and J ends were trimmed by 5 bases and 6 bases, with 14 bases remaining between them. Germline CDR1 and CDR2: MGHRA and YSYEKL. The CDR3 consists of 13 residues. The CDR3 DNA follows: TGCGCCAGCAGCTCCTTGGGGGTCTCCGAGCAGTACTTC. It specifies CASSSLGVSEQYF.

This clonotype was counted many times. V gene TRBV27 combines with J gene TRBJ2-1, with 11 bases fitting TRBD2. The V segment lost 8 bases and the J segment 4 bases; nucleotides outside the gene matches: 1. CDR3 length: 13 residues. CDR1 MNHEY and CDR2 SMNVEV come from the germline V gene (reference sequence). CDR3 DNA: TGTGCCAGCGGACTAGCGGGTTACAATGAGCAGTTCTTC. Translating gives CASGLAGYNEQFF.

In its sample, this clonotype was seen many times. The V and J genes are TRBV7-9 and TRBJ2-1; D is uncertain. V lost 5 bases and J lost 8, with 16 bases in between. The CDR3 extends over 14 amino acids. Germline V gives CDR1 SEHNR, CDR2 FQNEAQ (reference sequence). CDR3 nucleotides: TGTGCCAGCAGCCCCCGGTATCGGGCGTATGAGCAGTTCTTC. Translated, it gives CASSPRYRAYEQFF.

This clonotype was observed at least ten times. The chain combines TRBV2 with TRBJ2-1; 14 positions match TRBD2. V trimming: 5 bases; J trimming: 0 bases; junction bases outside the gene matches: 12. This CDR3 has 20 amino acids. Per the germline V gene, CDR1 is SNHLY and CDR2 is FYNNEI. CDR3 nucleotide sequence: TGTGCCAGCAGTTTACAACTGGGACTAGCGGGGGAGATCTCCTACAATGAGCAGTTCTTC. It encodes CASSLQLGLAGEISYNEQFF.

This clonotype has more than one count but fewer than ten. The CDR3 coding sequence is TGTGCCACCAGCAGAGACCCTAGGGAGGGAGCCCCTTACAATGAGCAGTTCTTC. This sequence encodes CATSRDPREGAPYNEQFF. V and J are TRBV15 and TRBJ2-1; 7 bases line up with TRBD2. The CDR3 covers 18 residues. Germline values: CDR1 LNHNV, CDR2 YYDKDF (reference sequence). With 0 bases clipped from V and 4 bases from J, the junction kept 12 bases outside the gene matches.

The chain employs TRBV4-3 and TRBJ2-7, with D unclear. CDR1 LGHNA and CDR2 YSLEER come from the germline V gene. The CDR3 extends over 13 amino acids. The V end lost 2 bases, the J end lost 3 bases, and 8 bases lay between the germline ends. The CDR3 spells CASSQRQSYEQYF. The DNA for the CDR3 is TGCGCCAGCAGCCAAAGGCAGAGCTACGAGCAGTACTTC.

The sample holds many counts of this clonotype. J is TRBJ2-7 and V is TRBV16; D gene unclear. The CDR3 length is 14 residues. Germline lookup yields CDR1 KGHSY and CDR2 FQNENV. Trimming stripped 1 base from V and 4 bases from J, with 11 bases between. CDR3 nucleotides: TGTGCCAGCAGCCAATTGGGTAGTTCGTACGAGCAGTACTTC. This translates into CASSQLGSSYEQYF.

This clonotype has only a few counts. This chain links TRBV20-1 with TRBJ1-2; no definite D call. Germline V gene sequence: CDR1 DFQATT, CDR2 SNEGSKA (reference sequence). V shed 1 base and J shed 1 base, with 10 bases lying between them. The CDR3 runs to 14 residues. CDR3 residues: CSARALVLNYGYTF. The CDR3 DNA reads as TGCAGTGCTAGAGCTCTTGTGCTTAACTATGGCTACACCTTC.

V gene TRBV27 combines with J gene TRBJ2-1; 8 bases align to TRBD1. The CDR3 totals 15 residues. Germline assignment: CDR1 MNHEY and CDR2 SMNVEV (reference sequence). J gave up 6 bases and V 7 bases, and 11 bases lay outside the gene matches. CDR3 sequence: CASNRRTGLPNEQFF. DNA for the CDR3: TGTGCCAGCAATAGAAGGACAGGGCTACCCAATGAGCAGTTCTTC.

This chain connects TRBV6-5 to TRBJ2-2; D is perhaps TRBD2 (7 bases). Trimming pared 3 bases from V and 4 bases from J, leaving 15 bases between. CDR1 and CDR2 (germline): MNHEY, SVGAGI. This CDR3 comprises 16 residues. The CDR3 sequence: CASSYLGGLATGELFF. The CDR3 coding sequence is TGTGCCAGCAGTTATTTGGGGGGGCTGGCCACCGGGGAGCTGTTTTTT.

This clonotype was detected a few times. A junction boundary mismatches the germline segment, possibly from a read error. V and J are TRBV2 and TRBJ2-7, with D possibly being TRBD1 (6 bases). CDR3 length: 13 amino acids. Germline lookup yields CDR1 SNHLY and CDR2 FYNNEI. CDR3 loop: CASSEDRRREQYF. The CDR3 DNA is TGTGCCAGCAGCGAAGACAGGAGGAGGGAGCAGTACTTC.

This clonotype was counted many times. V gene TRBV12-3 or TRBV12-4 combines with J gene TRBJ2-7; D not certain. The CDR3 extends over 12 amino acids. V was pared by 6 bases and J by 2 bases, with 8 bases between. The CDR3 DNA follows: TGTGCCAGCAGGGGCCCCCCCTACGAGCAGTACTTC. Encoded protein: CASRGPPYEQYF.

This clonotype was recorded at least ten times. This chain connects TRBV4-3 to TRBJ2-3, with 10 bases that match TRBD2. Germline values: CDR1 LGHNA, CDR2 YSLEER. This CDR3 spans 17 amino acids. The junction had 3 bases not matched to a gene; V was cut back by 0 bases and J by 0 bases. This CDR3 is CASSQDSGRPSTDTQYF. The CDR3 DNA reads as TGCGCCAGCAGCCAAGATAGCGGGAGGCCTAGCACAGATACGCAGTATTTT.

This clonotype has ten or more counts. V gene TRBV5-1 combines with J gene TRBJ1-1, with TRBD1 identical over 8 bases. This CDR3 has 15 amino acids. Germline lookup yields CDR1 SGHRS and CDR2 YFSETQ. After removal of 4 bases from V and 4 bases from J, the junction contained 9 bases not matched to a gene. CDR3 protein: CASSLGQGGLTEAFF. CDR3 DNA: TGCGCCAGCAGCCTCGGACAGGGCGGGCTCACTGAAGCTTTCTTT.

The chain carries TRBV7-9 and TRBJ2-7; 9 nucleotides agree with TRBD1. This CDR3 is 15 amino acids long. CDR1 is SEHNR and CDR2 is FQNEAQ in the germline V gene (reference sequence). The V segment lost 5 bases and the J segment 3 bases; nucleotides outside the gene matches: 8. CDR3 nucleotides: TGTGCCAGCAGCCCCCGCCGGACAGGGGACTACGAGCAGTACTTC. It translates to CASSPRRTGDYEQYF.